This TCR beta chain emerged from a study of control samples from healthy donors and cancer patients. CDR1 SEHNR and CDR2 FQNEAQ come from the germline V gene (reference sequence). The CDR3 runs 15 residues. V was shortened by 2 bases and J by 0 bases, with 8 bases between the two germline ends. Profiled with immunoSEQ multiplex PCR; TCRdb holds only in-frame clones, not every one. The sample consists of about 34,000 clones, around 86% of them appearing once. The clonotype originates from a woman aged 40 to 50 with lung cancer. Source material: PBMCs. V and J are TRBV7-9 and TRBJ1-3; D gene unclear. CDR3: CASSLNGNSGNTIYF. CDR3 coding DNA: TGTGCCAGCAGCTTAAACGGAAACTCTGGAAACACCATATATTTT.